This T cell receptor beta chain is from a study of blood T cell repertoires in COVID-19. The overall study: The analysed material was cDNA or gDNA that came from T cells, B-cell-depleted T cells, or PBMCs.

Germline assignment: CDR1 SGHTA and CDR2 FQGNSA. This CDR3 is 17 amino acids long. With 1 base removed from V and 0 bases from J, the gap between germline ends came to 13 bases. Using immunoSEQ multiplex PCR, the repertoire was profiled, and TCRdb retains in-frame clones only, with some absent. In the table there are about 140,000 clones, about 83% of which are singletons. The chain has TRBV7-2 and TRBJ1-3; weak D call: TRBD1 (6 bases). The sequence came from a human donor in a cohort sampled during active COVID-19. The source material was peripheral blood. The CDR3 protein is CASSLGRGALSGNTIYF. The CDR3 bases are TGTGCCAGCAGCTTAGGGCGGGGGGCCCTCTCTGGAAACACCATATATTTT. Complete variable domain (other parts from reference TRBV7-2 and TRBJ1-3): GAGVSQSPSNKVTEKGKDVELRCDPISGHTALYWYRQSLGQGLEFLIYFQGNSAPDKSGLPSDRFSAERTGGSVSTLTIQRTQQEDSAVYLCASSLGRGALSGNTIYFGEGSWLTVV.